This record concerns one TCR beta chain sequence. Produced via immunoSEQ multiplex PCR; TCRdb's table is partial and in-frame only. The repertoire holds fewer than 550,000 clones, with about 75% as singletons. This record comes from a study of shared clonotypes between healthy human individuals. When samples were unsorted, about 90 million PBMCs were used for genomic DNA. The CDR3 spans 13 residues. CDR1 is SGDLS and CDR2 is YYNGEE in the germline V gene. V was pared by 4 bases and J by 7 bases, with 14 bases between. The clonotype was recovered from a woman between 40 and 55 years old in good health. Some clones in this sample may be carry-over from other donors' samples. The sample consisted of PBMCs. The V and J genes are TRBV9 and TRBJ2-5, with D possibly matching TRBD2 (7 bases). This chain's CDR3 is CASSPGEGWTQYF. The CDR3 coding sequence is TGTGCCAGCAGCCCAGGGGAGGGCTGGACCCAGTACTTC.